The 19 T cell receptor beta chains given below trace back to one sample, sequenced in a study (dated by TCRdb to between 2015 and 2016). The method behind the library was 5' RACE. The sample was run on an Illumina MiSeq. TCRdb itself trimmed the public reads at Q25 with fastp, ran MiXCR and retained productive beta chains. Entries that share a CDR3 protein sequence are merged under the most common genes and DNA. The sample table holds about 40,000 distinct CDR3 sequences, of which 18% were seen once. The top ten constitute 2.8% of the sample. Sequencing was carried out using naive CD4+ T cells sorted from a lymph node. This specimen's cell subset or site label, per the study, means: naive CD4+ T cells, CD4+CD45RA+CD25-. Receptor source: a female donor with breast cancer.

Written as DNA, the CDR3 is TGTGCCAGCAGCTTAGACCCGAAGAACACTGAAGCTTTCTTT. Protein product: CASSLDPKNTEAFF. J is TRBJ1-1 and V is TRBV11-1; D not resolved. V lost 1 base to trimming and J lost 1 base, with 7 bases between them. Germline CDR1 is SGHAT and CDR2 is FQDESV (reference sequence). The CDR3 contains 14 residues.

Comments on this clonotype: This may be a read error, as it is one base from a much larger clone. The chain is built from TRBV20-1 and TRBJ2-3; D is ambiguous. Matching the DNA end better, TRBJ1-5 makes the J call doubtful. The germline gives CDR1 DFQATT, CDR2 SNEGSKA (reference sequence). The CDR3 spans 14 residues. In DNA form, the CDR3 reads TGCAGTGCCCCACCCAGCGGGAGTACAGATACGCAGCATTTT. As protein: CSAPPSGSTDTQHF.

The rearrangement uses TRBV20-1 and TRBJ1-4; weak D call: TRBD1 (6 bases). Between the trimmed V and J ends, which lost 3 bases and 2 bases, there was a span of 10 bases. CDR3 length: 14 residues. In germline, CDR1 is DFQATT, CDR2 SNEGSKA (reference sequence). This CDR3 reads CSARSGATNEKLFF. The DNA of the CDR3 is TGCAGTGCTAGGTCGGGGGCGACTAATGAAAAACTGTTTTTT.

This clonotype appeared many times. The chain couples TRBV4-3 to TRBJ1-1; TRBD1 agrees at 7 bases. CDR1 LGHNA and CDR2 YSLEER come from the germline V gene. J gave up 1 base and V 4 bases, and 0 bases lay outside the gene matches. The CDR3 consists of 13 residues. In DNA, the CDR3 is TGCGCCAGCAGCCGGGACAGGAACACTGAAGCTTTCTTT. This gives the protein CASSRDRNTEAFF.

This chain links TRBV4-2 with TRBJ1-1; possible D gene TRBD1, 6 bases. The CDR3 consists of 14 residues. V was cut by 4 bases and J by 1 base, with 10 bases left in between. Germline V gene sequence: CDR1 LGHNA, CDR2 YNFKEQ. DNA of the CDR3: TGTGCCAGCAGCCGACAGGACAGGAACACTGAAGCTTTCTTT. It encodes CASSRQDRNTEAFF.

At least ten counts were recorded for this clonotype. V gene TRBV30 combines with J gene TRBJ2-5; no definite D call. The germline CDR1 and CDR2 sequences are GTSNPN and SVGIG (reference sequence). The CDR3 is 13 residues long. The CDR3 sequence is CALGQQFQETQYF. The CDR3 DNA reads as TGTGCTCTGGGCCAACAGTTCCAAGAGACCCAGTACTTC.

This clonotype was seen repeatedly, ten times or more. V gene TRBV29-1 combines with J gene TRBJ2-7; 9 nucleotides agree with TRBD1. Germline CDR1 is SQVTM and CDR2 is ANQGSEA. The CDR3 has 12 residues. The ends lost 4 bases at V and 6 bases at J; junction bases unmatched: 4. The CDR3 loop reads CSVGDRDVEQYF. The CDR3, as DNA: TGCAGCGTTGGGGACAGGGACGTCGAGCAGTACTTC.

This clonotype was observed a few times. The genes are TRBV7-9 and TRBJ1-2; D is unclear. With 5 bases removed from V and 2 bases from J, the gap between germline ends came to 15 bases. The CDR3 contains 15 residues. In germline, CDR1 is SEHNR, CDR2 FQNEAQ (reference sequence). The CDR3 DNA follows: TGTGCCAGCAGCGGCGGTGGACGGAGAAACTATGGCTACACCTTC. Protein: CASSGGGRRNYGYTF.

This clonotype rates as medium-sized. The V call is TRBV20-1, the J call TRBJ2-3; no clear D. Trimming removed 3 bases at V and 6 bases at J, with 16 bases between. Germline CDR1 reads DFQATT; CDR2 reads SNEGSKA (reference sequence). The CDR3 runs 14 residues. The DNA for the CDR3 is TGCAGTGCTAGCCCCAGACATCGTCGGGATACGCAGTATTTT. Encoded protein: CSASPRHRRDTQYF.

The chain recombines TRBV5-1 with TRBJ2-1; unclear D gene. Trimming removed 0 bases at V and 6 bases at J, with 10 bases between. The germline V gene has CDR1 SGHRS and CDR2 YFSETQ. The CDR3 runs to 14 residues. In nucleotides, the CDR3 is TGCGCCAGCAGCTTGGAACGGCACTTCAATGAGCAGTTCTTC. This codes for CASSLERHFNEQFF.

This chain uses TRBV6-1 with TRBJ2-2, with D tentatively TRBD1 or TRBD2 (5 bases each). Trimming removed 6 bases from V and 5 bases from J, with 10 bases in between. Germline V lookup: CDR1 MNHNS, CDR2 SASEGT. The length of the CDR3 is 13 residues. CDR3 in amino acids: CASSPGRTGELFF. CDR3 coding DNA: TGTGCCAGCAGCCCAGGGAGAACCGGGGAGCTGTTTTTT.

The V gene is TRBV5-1, the J gene TRBJ1-1; unclear D gene. CDR1 and CDR2 from the germline V gene are SGHRS and YFSETQ. The V gene lost 1 base and the J gene lost 11 bases, with 15 bases spanning the gap. The CDR3 length is 13 residues. The CDR3 nucleotides are TGCGCCAGCAGCTTGAGTTTTGGCAACGAGGCTTTCTTT. This gives the protein CASSLSFGNEAFF.

This chain links TRBV21-1 with TRBJ2-5; the table calls TRBD1, which could not be checked here. TRBV21-1 is a pseudogene. CDR3 size: 14 residues. The CDR3 DNA is TGTGCCAGCAGCAAAGTGTCAGGGGGGAAGACCCAGTACTTC. Its protein is CASSKVSGGKTQYF.

In its sample, this clonotype was seen a few times. The gene calls are TRBV7-2 and TRBJ1-2, with D maybe TRBD1 (5 bases). Per the germline V gene, CDR1 is SGHTA and CDR2 is FQGNSA. CDR3 length: 13 residues. V lost 4 bases and J 8 bases, leaving 14 bases between the germline ends. CDR3 sequence reads: CASSSGAFGGYTF. CDR3 in DNA: TGTGCCAGCAGCTCTGGGGCTTTTGGGGGCTACACCTTC.

This clonotype was seen a handful of times. The CDR3 loop is CASSALGDVGEKLFF. The CDR3 DNA is TGTGCCAGCAGTGCGCTCGGTGACGTGGGGGAAAAACTGTTTTTT. The chain links TRBV25-1 to TRBJ1-4; D unresolved. This CDR3 contains 15 residues. Germline CDR1 is MGHDK and CDR2 is SYGVNS. Deletions cut 4 bases from V and 8 bases from J, with 17 bases between.

The gene calls are TRBV20-1 and TRBJ2-7, with 10 nucleotides matching TRBD1. J lost 4 bases, V lost 6 bases, and 12 bases had no gene match. There are 15 residues in the CDR3. Germline CDR1 DFQATT, CDR2 SNEGSKA (reference sequence). Written as DNA, the CDR3 is TGCAGTGCCGGGCGACTAACGGGACAGGGGTACGAGCAGTACTTC. It yields the protein CSAGRLTGQGYEQYF.

J is TRBJ2-5 and V is TRBV21-1. TRBV21-1 is listed as a pseudogene. The CDR3 contains 11 residues. In DNA, the CDR3 is TGTGCCAGCAAGCAGTGGGGAACCCAGTCCTTC. Residues: CASKQWGTQSF.

In this sample, this clonotype turned up a few times. At one end the junction does not follow the germline gene, possibly because of a read error. The J gene is TRBJ1-2, the V gene TRBV14; D is possibly TRBD1 (6 bases). The CDR3 extends over 13 amino acids. Germline assignment: CDR1 SGHDN and CDR2 FVKESK. The DNA of the CDR3 is TGTGCCAGCAGCCAGGGGGCTAACTATGGTTACACCTTC. This encodes CASSQGANYGYTF.

This clonotype has more than one count but fewer than ten. This CDR3 is CASSSVDSFGETQYF. The CDR3 DNA reads as TGTGCCAGCAGCTCCGTGGACAGCTTTGGGGAGACCCAGTACTTC. This chain joins TRBV7-8 and TRBJ2-5, with D tentatively TRBD1 (6 bases). From germline, CDR1 is SGHVS and CDR2 FQNEAQ. The V end was cut by 4 bases, the J end by 5 bases, with 17 bases between. CDR3 size: 15 residues.